The source of this T cell receptor beta chain is a study of beta chain features in type 1 diabetes. Study-wide points: Among patients with Type 1 diabetes, TCRB CDR3s were moderately but significantly shorter in every one of the four CD4+ subsets.

This clone was recorded a few times. Its antigen is as yet unknown. Of the isolated RNA, all was reverse transcribed, and so the sequenced material was expressed TCRB transcripts. Only in-frame clones appear in the TCRdb table, and some are missing; sequencing was by immunoSEQ multiplex PCR. Among roughly 280,000 clones, approximately 24% were seen once, and the ten largest hold around 0.013%. From germline, CDR1 is MNHEY and CDR2 SVGAGI. V lost 2 bases, J lost 4 bases, and 6 bases stayed unmatched. The CDR3 spans 15 residues. This chain uses TRBV6-5 with TRBJ1-2; 8 positions match TRBD1. The sample consisted of naive CD4+ T cells from blood. The clonotype was recovered from a woman in her 30s with type 1 diabetes. CDR3 nucleotide sequence: TGTGCCAGCAGTTACGACAGGGGAGCTTTCTATGGCTACACCTTC. Translation: CASSYDRGAFYGYTF.